This TCR beta chain was captured by sequencing in a study of T cell responses to AZD1222 COVID-19 vaccine. Method: immunoSEQ multiplex PCR; TCRdb's copy keeps in-frame clones and lacks some. The table lists over 110,000 clones, roughly 93% of them singletons. This CDR3 spans 13 amino acids. V shed 1 base and J shed 10 bases, with 13 bases lying between them. The V gene's germline CDR1 is LGHDT and CDR2 YNNKEL (reference sequence). The sequence was obtained from an adult who received the AZD1222 COVID-19 vaccine. The chain is built from TRBV3-1 (or the pseudogene TRBV3-2) and TRBJ1-1; D is ambiguous. Material: peripheral blood, obtained 28 days after the second AZD1222 dose. CDR3 nucleotide sequence: TGTGCCAGCAGCCAAGCCCGGACTGAGGGAGCTTTCTTT. This gives the protein CASSQARTEGAFF.